Sequencing of this T cell receptor beta chain was carried out in a study of blood T cell repertoires in COVID-19. Looking at the study overall: Samples of COVID-19 (acute and convalescent) were obtained from the United States, Italy and Spain. PBMCs, B-cell-depleted T cells, or T cells were the source of the cDNA or gDNA that made up the material.

Some clones are missing from TCRdb's copy, which holds only in-frame ones; the method was immunoSEQ multiplex PCR. In the table there are 150,000 or so clones, around 78% of which are singletons. The sequenced sample consisted of peripheral blood. The sequence derives from an elderly man with acute or convalescent COVID-19.

The CDR3 region is CSVLEGGEAFF. The DNA of the CDR3 is TGCAGCGTCCTAGAGGGCGGTGAAGCTTTCTTT. This chain connects TRBV29-1 to TRBJ1-1; D unclear. CDR1 SQVTM and CDR2 ANQGSEA come from the germline V gene. Trimming removed 6 bases at V and 7 bases at J, with 12 bases between. The CDR3 has 11 residues.